These 6 T cell receptor beta chains came from one sample sequenced in a study of blood T cell repertoires in COVID-19. Data came from immunoSEQ multiplex PCR; TCRdb stores just in-frame clones and leaves some out. Counted here are 390,000 or so clones, 70% to 90% occurring once; the ten biggest clones make up around 1.4%. Specimen: peripheral blood. These receptors originate from a woman aged 30 to 39 with active or convalescent COVID-19.

The V call is TRBV19, the J call TRBJ1-1; D is possibly TRBD1 (5 bases). This CDR3 is built from 15 residues. Germline V gene sequence: CDR1 LNHDA, CDR2 SQIVND (reference sequence). V dropped 7 bases and J dropped 1 base, with 16 bases sitting between them. The CDR3 here is CASTDRGGANTEAFF. For the CDR3, the DNA is TGTGCCAGTACCGATCGGGGCGGGGCGAACACTGAAGCTTTCTTT.

This rearrangement joins TRBV2 to TRBJ2-1; D is perhaps TRBD2 (5 bases). Looked up from germline, CDR1 is SNHLY and CDR2 is FYNNEI. The germline V and J ends were trimmed by 1 base and 7 bases, with 14 bases remaining between them. The CDR3 runs to 15 residues. DNA of the CDR3: TGTGCCAGCAGTGAAGAAGGGCTAGCTTTGAATGAGCAGTTCTTC. Translated: CASSEEGLALNEQFF.

This clone has more than one count but fewer than ten. The chain recombines TRBV27 with TRBJ1-3, with a possible D match to TRBD1 (5 bases). CDR1 and CDR2 (germline): MNHEY, SMNVEV (reference sequence). This CDR3 has 14 residues. Trimming pared 4 bases from V and 0 bases from J, leaving 7 bases between. The CDR3 DNA reads as TGTGCCAGCAGTTACGACAGCTCTGGAAACACCATATATTTT. Its protein is CASSYDSSGNTIYF.

V gene TRBV5-1 combines with J gene TRBJ2-3, with 10 positions matching TRBD2. Germline V CDR1 and CDR2: SGHRS, YFSETQ. The CDR3 is made up of 16 amino acids. V lost 4 bases to trimming and J lost 5 bases; unmatched junction nucleotides: 10. CDR3 protein: CASSLEPGLAKDTQYF. CDR3 nucleotide sequence: TGCGCCAGCAGCCTGGAGCCGGGACTAGCGAAAGATACGCAGTATTTT.

This sequence joins TRBV6-4 and TRBJ2-3, with 11 bases that match TRBD2. The germline CDR1 and CDR2 sequences are MRHNA and SNTAGT. The CDR3 totals 16 residues. V lost 3 bases and J lost 3; bases outside the gene matches: 5. The CDR3 coding sequence is TGTGCCAGCAGTGAACTAGCGGGGGCCGGAACAGATACGCAGTATTTT. It codes for CASSELAGAGTDTQYF.

The CDR3 protein is CASSRGQGGRNEQFF. In DNA form, the CDR3 reads TGTGCCAGCAGCCGGGGACAGGGAGGGCGCAATGAGCAGTTCTTC. The genes are TRBV7-2 and TRBJ2-1, with TRBD1 identical over 9 bases. Germline CDR1 and CDR2: SGHTA and FQGNSA. J lost 6 bases, V lost 5 bases, and 8 bases had no gene match. The CDR3 consists of 15 residues. The full variable domain, rest sourced from reference TRBV7-2 and TRBJ2-1, is GAGVSQSPSNKVTEKGKDVELRCDPISGHTALYWYRQSLGQGLEFLIYFQGNSAPDKSGLPSDRFSAERTGGSVSTLTIQRTQQEDSAVYLCASSRGQGGRNEQFFGPGTRLTVL.